The rows below give T cell receptor beta chains drawn from one sample of a study of identical twins. MiXCR, applied by TCRdb to the 5' RACE reads, yields one record per CDR3 protein. The data contain approximately 220,000 distinct CDR3 sequences, around a tenth of them seen just once; the ten biggest clones take up roughly 5%. Sequenced sample: memory (CD45RO+) T cells sorted from blood. The receptors were gathered from a woman aged 18-29 years in good health. Both conserved end residues are part of each CDR3. A D gene is named only where the DNA matches it firmly. Only part of the rows carry a size: once, few, many, or a class if the clone is expanded.

>TRBJ1-2|TRBD1|TRBV5-1|-
CASTPTGGEGYTF
TGCGCCAGCACTCCAACAGGGGGCGAGGGCTACACCTTC
>TRBJ2-3|-|TRBV5-1|many
CASNSERATDTQYF
TGCGCCAGCAATTCTGAGCGGGCCACAGATACGCAGTATTTT
>TRBJ2-6|-|TRBV6-1|few
CASSPELSGANVLTF
TGTGCCAGCAGTCCAGAGCTTTCGGGGGCCAACGTCCTGACTTTC
>TRBJ1-5|-|TRBV18|-
CASSARASNQPQHF
TGTGCCAGCTCGGCCAGGGCTAGCAATCAGCCCCAGCATTTT
>TRBJ1-1|TRBD1|TRBV18|many
CASQGTGSVEAFF
TGTGCCAGCCAAGGGACAGGGTCGGTTGAAGCTTTCTTT
>TRBJ2-5|TRBD2|TRBV20-1|-
CSAQRLAGDRETQYF
TGCAGTGCACAAAGACTAGCGGGAGATCGGGAGACCCAGTACTTC
>TRBJ2-5|TRBD1|TRBV7-8|many
CASSLWTGDQETQYF
TGTGCCAGCAGCTTATGGACAGGGGATCAAGAGACCCAGTACTTC
>TRBJ2-3|TRBD1|TRBV5-1|-
CASSPGQGVGDTQYF
TGCGCCAGCAGCCCGGGACAGGGGGTCGGAGATACGCAGTATTTT
>TRBJ2-5|TRBD2|TRBV28|-
CASNRGLAGVKTQYF
TGTGCCAGCAATCGGGGACTAGCGGGAGTTAAGACCCAGTACTTC
>TRBJ2-1|TRBD2|TRBV20-1|few
CSAPGLAGGLDNEQFF
TGCAGTGCCCCCGGACTAGCGGGAGGGTTAGACAATGAGCAGTTCTTC
>TRBJ2-1|TRBD2|TRBV7-2|-
CASSSSRTSNEQFF
TGTGCCAGCAGCTCCAGCAGGACTAGCAATGAGCAGTTCTTC
>TRBJ2-7|-|TRBV9|few
CASSAGAGVEQYF
TGTGCCAGCAGCGCGGGGGCGGGGGTCGAGCAGTACTTC
>TRBJ2-7|-|TRBV14|-
CASSQFVPPYEQYF
TGTGCCAGCAGCCAATTCGTACCCCCCTACGAGCAGTACTTC
>TRBJ2-3|TRBD2|TRBV11-3|few
CASSPLELAGYTQYF
TGTGCCAGCAGCCCCTTGGAGCTAGCGGGGTACACGCAGTATTTT
>TRBJ1-2|TRBD1|TRBV29-1|-
CSGDTGQGDYGYTF
TGCAGCGGGGATACTGGACAGGGGGACTATGGCTACACCTTC
>TRBJ2-7|-|TRBV3-1|few
CASSPALALAYEQYF
TGTGCCAGCAGCCCCGCACTCGCCTTGGCCTACGAGCAGTACTTC
>TRBJ2-4|TRBD2|TRBV12-3/TRBV12-4|-
CASSPPGGGALAKNIQYF
TGTGCCAGCAGTCCCCCTGGGGGAGGGGCGTTAGCCAAAAACATTCAGTACTTC
>TRBJ1-4|-|TRBV18|-
CASSLIHGDEKLFF
TGTGCCAGCTCTCTGATACATGGCGATGAAAAACTGTTTTTT
>TRBJ2-2|-|TRBV7-9|few
CASSLGPGRGTGELFF
TGTGCCAGCAGCTTAGGTCCGGGGCGCGGCACCGGGGAGCTGTTTTTT
>TRBJ2-7|-|TRBV6-1|few
CASSVTRQGGDEQYF
TGTGCCAGCAGTGTAACCCGGCAGGGAGGCGACGAGCAGTACTTC
>TRBJ2-5|TRBD2|TRBV10-2|few
CASSGNYQETQYF
TGCGCCAGTAGCGGGAATTACCAAGAGACCCAGTACTTC
>TRBJ2-7|-|TRBV11-3|-
CASSLEAGNYEQYF
TGTGCCAGCAGCTTAGAGGCGGGGAACTACGAGCAGTACTTC
>TRBJ2-7|-|TRBV3-1|few
CASSQALGGEQYF
TGTGCCAGCAGCCAAGCACTAGGGGGCGAGCAGTACTTC
>TRBJ1-1|-|TRBV12-3/TRBV12-4|many
CASRLDEEMNTEAFF
TGTGCCAGCAGGTTGGATGAGGAAATGAACACTGAAGCTTTCTTT
>TRBJ2-3|-|TRBV27|-
CASSSSGTTTDTQYF
TGTGCCAGCAGTTCATCAGGGACCACCACAGATACGCAGTATTTT
>TRBJ1-2|TRBD1|TRBV6-1|few
CASTFRRRGGKGSYGYTF
TGTGCCAGCACCTTCCGCCGCAGGGGGGGCAAAGGAAGCTATGGCTACACCTTC
>TRBJ2-1|-|TRBV7-6|many
CASSVANEQFF
TGTGCCAGCAGCGTGGCCAATGAGCAGTTCTTC
>TRBJ2-4|-|TRBV25-1|-
CASSESRGAKNIQYF
TGTGCCAGCAGTGAATCGCGGGGCGCCAAAAACATTCAGTACTTC
>TRBJ1-1|TRBD1|TRBV15|many
CATSRTWTGYNTEAFF
TGTGCCACCAGCAGAACATGGACAGGCTATAACACTGAAGCTTTCTTT
>TRBJ2-1|TRBD2|TRBV20-1|many
CSASTTLAGAYNEQFF
TGCAGTGCTAGCACTACTCTAGCGGGGGCGTACAATGAGCAGTTCTTC
>TRBJ2-1|TRBD1|TRBV20-1|few
CSASQGVEGYEQFF
TGCAGTGCTTCACAGGGGGTCGAGGGGTATGAGCAGTTCTTC
>TRBJ2-3|TRBD2|TRBV20-1|many
CSATSGLARDTQYF
TGCAGTGCTACCTCTGGACTAGCGAGGGATACGCAGTATTTT
>TRBJ1-3|-|TRBV20-1|few
CSARGPVGNTIYF
TGCAGTGCTAGAGGGCCAGTGGGAAACACCATATATTTT
>TRBJ2-1|-|TRBV20-1|-
CSARASEDFANNEQFF
TGCAGTGCTAGAGCATCAGAGGACTTTGCTAACAATGAGCAGTTCTTC
>TRBJ2-1|TRBD2|TRBV5-1|-
CASSRAGGRSYNEQFF
TGCGCCAGCAGCAGGGCGGGGGGGCGGTCCTACAATGAGCAGTTCTTC
>TRBJ2-1|TRBD2|TRBV5-1|few
CASSLRSGTSGFKNEQFF
TGCGCCAGCAGCTTGAGGTCCGGGACTAGCGGTTTTAAAAATGAGCAGTTCTTC
>TRBJ2-5|-|TRBV20-1|few
CSGRWARETQYF
TGCAGTGGGAGGTGGGCGCGGGAGACCCAGTACTTC
>TRBJ2-1|-|TRBV7-9|-
CASSLMGLRDEQFF
TGTGCCAGCAGCTTAATGGGGCTAAGGGATGAGCAGTTCTTC
>TRBJ1-1|-|TRBV2|few
CASSGSGRDTEAFF
TGTGCCAGCAGTGGGTCGGGTAGGGACACTGAAGCTTTCTTT
>TRBJ2-5|-|TRBV5-6|-
CASSFAGEETQYF
TGTGCCAGCAGCTTTGCAGGGGAGGAGACCCAGTACTTC
>TRBJ2-1|-|TRBV19|-
CASSILGEQFF
TGTGCCAGTAGTATCCTGGGTGAGCAGTTCTTC
>TRBJ2-1|-|TRBV24-1|-
CATSDSGHTSYNEQFF
TGTGCCACCAGTGATTCCGGCCATACCTCCTACAATGAGCAGTTCTTC
>TRBJ2-1|-|TRBV7-3|-
CASSRMGGGYNEQFF
TGTGCCAGCAGCAGAATGGGGGGAGGATACAATGAGCAGTTCTTC
>TRBJ2-1|TRBD2|TRBV4-3|few
CASSQDGTSGSYNEQFF
TGCGCCAGCAGCCAAGATGGCACTAGCGGGAGCTACAATGAGCAGTTCTTC
>TRBJ2-4|-|TRBV20-1|many
CSAAGGAGVIQYF
TGCAGTGCCGCCGGCGGGGCAGGCGTCATTCAGTACTTC
>TRBJ2-1|TRBD2|TRBV4-1|many
CASRMRLAANEQFF
TGCGCCAGCCGCATGAGACTAGCAGCCAATGAGCAGTTCTTC
>TRBJ2-7|TRBD1|TRBV4-1|-
CASSQDGQGETRYF
TGCGCCAGCAGCCAAGACGGGCAGGGGGAAACTCGGTACTTC
>TRBJ2-3|TRBD1|TRBV7-9|many
CASSLGQGADTQYF
TGTGCCAGCAGTTTGGGACAGGGAGCAGATACGCAGTATTTT
>TRBJ2-5|-|TRBV14|few
CASSQQAASVVGETQYF
TGTGCCAGCAGCCAACAAGCGGCAAGCGTGGTAGGGGAGACCCAGTACTTC
>TRBJ2-3|-|TRBV5-1|-
CASSPLDPTDTQYF
TGCGCCAGCAGCCCCCTCGACCCCACAGATACGCAGTATTTT
>TRBJ2-1|TRBD1|TRBV24-1|-
CATSDPSQGSIRQFF
TGTGCCACCAGTGACCCCTCACAGGGGTCTATAAGGCAGTTCTTC
>TRBJ1-2|-|TRBV2|-
CASTGRANYGYTF
TGTGCCAGCACTGGCAGGGCTAACTATGGCTACACCTTC
>TRBJ2-1|TRBD2|TRBV20-1|few
CSASSLAGGRNEQFF
TGCAGTGCTTCCTCGCTAGCGGGAGGGAGAAATGAGCAGTTCTTC
>TRBJ2-1|-|TRBV6-5|-
CASTGNHEQFF
TGTGCCAGCACCGGGAACCATGAGCAGTTCTTC
>TRBJ1-1|-|TRBV9|-
CASSVAAGLAEAFF
TGTGCCAGCAGCGTAGCCGCAGGGCTCGCTGAAGCTTTCTTT